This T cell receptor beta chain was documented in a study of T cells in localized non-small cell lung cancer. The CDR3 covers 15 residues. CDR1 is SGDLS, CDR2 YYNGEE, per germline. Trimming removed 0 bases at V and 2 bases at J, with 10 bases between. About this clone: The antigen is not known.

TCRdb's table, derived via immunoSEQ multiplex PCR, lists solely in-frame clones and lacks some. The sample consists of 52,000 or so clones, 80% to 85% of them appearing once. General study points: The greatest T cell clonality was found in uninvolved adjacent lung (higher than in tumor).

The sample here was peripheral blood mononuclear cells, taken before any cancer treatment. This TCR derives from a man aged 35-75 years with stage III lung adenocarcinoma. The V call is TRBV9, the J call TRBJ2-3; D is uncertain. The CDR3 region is CASSVGPGLTDTQYF. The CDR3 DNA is TGTGCCAGCAGCGTAGGCCCAGGCCTCACAGATACGCAGTATTTT.